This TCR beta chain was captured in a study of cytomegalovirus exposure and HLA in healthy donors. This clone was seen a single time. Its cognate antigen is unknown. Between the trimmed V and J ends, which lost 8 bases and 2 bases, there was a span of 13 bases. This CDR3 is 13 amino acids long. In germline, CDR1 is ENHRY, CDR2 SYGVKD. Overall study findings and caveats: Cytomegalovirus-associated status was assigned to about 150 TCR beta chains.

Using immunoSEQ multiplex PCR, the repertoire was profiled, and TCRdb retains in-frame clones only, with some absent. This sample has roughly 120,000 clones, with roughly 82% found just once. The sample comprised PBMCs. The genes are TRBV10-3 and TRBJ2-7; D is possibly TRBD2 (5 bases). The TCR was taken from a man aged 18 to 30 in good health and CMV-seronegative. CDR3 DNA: TGTGCCATCTCCGGGGAACTGGCCTACGAGCAGTACTTC. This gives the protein CAISGELAYEQYF.